The 3 T cell receptor beta chains presented below share a single source sample, sequenced in a study of T cell repertoires in aging, cancer and after chemotherapy. TCR beta rearrangements were amplified from peripheral blood genomic DNA. A mixed TRB-A/B primer pool amplified rearranged TRB by multiplex touch-down PCR. One entry per CDR3 protein results from TCRdb running MiXCR on the multiplex PCR reads. The sample holds about 2,500 distinct CDR3 sequences, around 24% seen once. Sequenced input: blood. The receptor set was obtained from a human donor in good health.

This clonotype is categorized as large. The chain combines TRBV29-1 with TRBJ1-3, with D uncertain. This CDR3 spans 14 amino acids. Germline V lookup: CDR1 SQVTM, CDR2 ANQGSEA. The germline V and J ends were trimmed by 3 bases and 3 bases, with 12 bases remaining between them. The CDR3 protein is CSVDFRGNGNTIYF. In DNA form, the CDR3 reads TGCAGCGTTGACTTTCGAGGAAATGGAAACACCATATATTTT.

In its sample, this clonotype was seen a few times. This rearrangement joins TRBV20-1 to TRBJ2-3; TRBD2 matches at 9 bases. Germline CDR1 DFQATT, CDR2 SNEGSKA (reference sequence). The CDR3 extends over 16 amino acids. J lost 2 bases, V lost 2 bases, and 8 bases had no gene match. The CDR3: CSARSFSGGPTDTQYF. The CDR3 DNA reads TGCAGTGCTAGAAGCTTTAGCGGGGGCCCCACAGATACGCAGTATTTT.

By share, this clonotype ranks as medium-sized. V usage is TRBV6-6 and J usage is TRBJ1-5; 7 nucleotides match TRBD1. V gave up 0 bases and J gave up 16 bases; unmatched junction bases: 18. The CDR3 extends over 16 amino acids. Germline V CDR1 and CDR2: MNHNY, SVGAGI (reference sequence). The CDR3: CASSYSDRHTSLLLHF. The CDR3 DNA reads as TGTGCCAGCAGTTACTCGGACAGGCACACTTCTCTCCTGCTCCATTTT.